A selection of T cell receptor beta chains follows, all from one sample in a study of cytomegalovirus exposure and HLA in healthy donors. The repertoire was sequenced with immunoSEQ multiplex PCR; TCRdb's copy has only in-frame clones and lacks some. This sample has about 79,000 clones, with approximately 74% found just once. The sequencing input was PBMCs. The receptors come from a man between 40 and 49 years old in good health and CMV-seropositive. CDR3s include the opening cysteine and the closing phenylalanine or tryptophan. A D gene is named only where the DNA matches it firmly. Clone sizes are given selectively: once, few, many, or a class where the clone is expanded.

D gene,V gene,J gene,clone size,CDR3 protein,CDR3 DNA
.,TRBV28,TRBJ1-2,.,CASSPPSNYGYTF,TGTGCCAGCAGTCCCCCCTCGAACTATGGCTACACCTTC
.,TRBV19,TRBJ1-5,.,CASSFRQGNQPQHF,TGTGCCAGTAGTTTCCGACAGGGCAATCAGCCCCAGCATTTT
TRBD1,TRBV2,TRBJ2-4,few,CASRPGQGAAKNIQYF,TGTGCCAGCAGGCCGGGACAGGGGGCAGCCAAAAACATTCAGTACTTC
.,TRBV10-3,TRBJ1-1,.,CAISENPGLGMNTEAFF,TGTGCCATCAGTGAGAATCCGGGTTTAGGTATGAACACTGAAGCTTTCTTT
.,TRBV2,TRBJ1-5,.,CASSESQWNQPQHF,TGTGCCAGCAGTGAATCACAGTGGAATCAGCCCCAGCATTTT
.,TRBV5-1,TRBJ1-3,few,CASSLAPQGSSGNTIYF,TGCGCCAGCAGCTTGGCCCCACAGGGAAGCTCTGGAAACACCATATATTTT
.,TRBV9,TRBJ1-1,.,CASSVTTDEAFF,TGTGCCAGCAGCGTAACGACAGATGAAGCTTTCTTT
TRBD2,TRBV28,TRBJ2-7,.,CASSFTHRATGTSGRLEQYF,TGTGCCAGCAGTTTTACCCACAGGGCTACTGGGACTAGCGGGAGGCTCGAGCAGTACTTC
.,TRBV30,TRBJ1-6,.,CAWSLPGNSPLHF,TGTGCCTGGAGTCTTCCAGGGAATTCACCCCTCCACTTT
.,TRBV2,TRBJ2-7,.,CATHPGTATYEQYF,TGTGCCACCCATCCGGGAACAGCCACCTACGAGCAGTACTTC
.,TRBV30,TRBJ1-1,few,CAWSTGLYTEAFF,TGTGCCTGGAGTACAGGGCTTTACACTGAAGCTTTCTTT
.,TRBV19,TRBJ1-1,.,CASSIDMNTEAFF,TGTGCCAGTAGTATAGATATGAACACTGAAGCTTTCTTT
.,TRBV6-1,TRBJ1-4,.,CASSESGQRQSNEKLFF,TGTGCCAGCAGTGAAAGCGGGCAGCGCCAGAGTAATGAAAAACTGTTTTTT
TRBD2,TRBV6-1,TRBJ2-3,once,CASSETSGGADTQYF,TGTGCCAGCAGTGAGACTAGCGGGGGGGCAGATACGCAGTATTTT
TRBD1,TRBV7-9,TRBJ1-5,once,CASSLESRDRVNQPQHF,TGTGCCAGCAGCTTAGAATCTCGGGACAGGGTGAATCAGCCCCAGCATTTT
TRBD1,TRBV29-1,TRBJ1-2,.,CSVSGTGNGYTF,TGCAGCGTTAGTGGGACAGGGAATGGCTACACCTTC
.,TRBV27,TRBJ1-5,.,CASSMDSYSNQPQHF,TGTGCCAGCAGTATGGACAGCTATAGCAATCAGCCCCAGCATTTT
.,TRBV7-2,TRBJ2-7,.,CASNDPTGYEQYF,TGTGCCAGCAACGACCCAACGGGCTACGAGCAGTACTTC
.,TRBV6-1,TRBJ1-3,once,CASSEPGSGNTIYF,TGTGCCAGCAGTGAACCAGGGTCCGGGAACACCATATATTTT
TRBD2,TRBV2,TRBJ2-7,.,CASSGVRGTSDEQYF,TGTGCCAGCAGTGGGGTTCGCGGGACTAGCGATGAGCAGTACTTC
TRBD2,TRBV5-1,TRBJ2-1,.,CASSREGLADYNEQFF,TGCGCCAGCAGCCGCGAGGGACTAGCGGATTACAATGAGCAGTTCTTC
TRBD1,TRBV11-2,TRBJ2-7,.,CASSRTGIDEQYF,TGTGCCAGCAGCCGGACAGGGATCGACGAGCAGTACTTC
.,TRBV4-1,TRBJ2-7,.,CASSRKTESYEQYF,TGCGCCAGCAGCCGAAAAACAGAGTCCTACGAGCAGTACTTC
.,TRBV7-9,TRBJ2-5,.,CASSLTGTLQETQYF,TGTGCCAGCAGCCTTACCGGGACACTCCAAGAGACCCAGTACTTC
.,TRBV7-4,TRBJ1-5,.,CASSFGGRGHSNQPQHF,TGTGCCAGCAGCTTTGGGGGCAGGGGACATAGCAATCAGCCCCAGCATTTT
.,TRBV28,TRBJ2-2,.,CASSFYMGPDTGELFF,TGTGCCAGCAGTTTTTATATGGGCCCCGACACCGGGGAGCTGTTTTTT